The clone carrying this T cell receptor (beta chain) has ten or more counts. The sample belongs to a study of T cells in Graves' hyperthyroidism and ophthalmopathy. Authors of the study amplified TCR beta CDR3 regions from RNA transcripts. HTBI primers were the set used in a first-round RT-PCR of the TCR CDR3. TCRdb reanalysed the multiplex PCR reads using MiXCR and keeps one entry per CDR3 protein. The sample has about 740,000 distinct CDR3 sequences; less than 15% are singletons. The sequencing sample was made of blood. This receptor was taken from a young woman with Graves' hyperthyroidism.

The CDR3 region is CASSEDSHRNQPQHF. The CDR3, as DNA: TGTGCCAGCAGTGAAGATTCCCACCGCAATCAGCCCCAGCATTTT. V is TRBV6-1 and J is TRBJ1-5; D uncertain. Trimming removed 1 base at V and 2 bases at J, with 9 bases between. The CDR3 has 15 residues. Per the germline V gene, CDR1 is MNHNS and CDR2 is SASEGT.